This T cell receptor (beta chain) was sequenced in a study of blood T cell repertoires in COVID-19. On the study more broadly: Sites across the United States, Italy and Spain contributed samples from acute and convalescent COVID-19.

Per the study methods: Reference gene primer amplification in the assay estimated nucleated cell counts. TCRdb's table, derived via immunoSEQ multiplex PCR, lists solely in-frame clones and lacks some. V and J calls and clone size are given by that table; D and trimming were obtained from the DNA. This sample has 150,000 to 200,000 clones, with 81% found just once. This CDR3 comprises 14 residues. V lost 3 bases and J lost 5; bases outside the gene matches: 3. The germline V gene has CDR1 SEHNR and CDR2 FQNEAQ (reference sequence). This receptor was identified in a woman aged 35 to 49 with COVID-19, enrolled during active disease. The source material was peripheral blood. This sequence joins TRBV7-9 and TRBJ2-3; 9 bases map to TRBD1. CDR3 bases: TGTGCCAGCAGCTTTGGGACAGGGCGAGATACGCAGTATTTT. Translated, it gives CASSFGTGRDTQYF.